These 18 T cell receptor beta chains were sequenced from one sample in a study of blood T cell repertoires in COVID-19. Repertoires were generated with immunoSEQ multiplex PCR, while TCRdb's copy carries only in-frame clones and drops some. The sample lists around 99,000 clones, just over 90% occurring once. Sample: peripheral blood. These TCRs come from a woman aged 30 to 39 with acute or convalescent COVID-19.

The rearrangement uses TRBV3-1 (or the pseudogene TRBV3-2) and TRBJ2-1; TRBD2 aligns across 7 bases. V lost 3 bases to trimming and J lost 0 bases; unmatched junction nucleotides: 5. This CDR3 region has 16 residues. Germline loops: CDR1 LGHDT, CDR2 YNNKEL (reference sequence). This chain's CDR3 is CASSHGLDGSYNEQFF. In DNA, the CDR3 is TGTGCCAGCAGCCACGGACTAGATGGCTCCTACAATGAGCAGTTCTTC.

The chain's CDR3 is CASSIYTSGRAKYF. The CDR3, as DNA: TGTGCCAGCAGCATTTACACTAGCGGGAGGGCCAAGTACTTC. V usage is TRBV21-1 and J usage is TRBJ2-7; the table's D call of TRBD2 was not tested on the DNA. TRBV21-1 is tagged as a pseudogene. This CDR3 has 14 residues.

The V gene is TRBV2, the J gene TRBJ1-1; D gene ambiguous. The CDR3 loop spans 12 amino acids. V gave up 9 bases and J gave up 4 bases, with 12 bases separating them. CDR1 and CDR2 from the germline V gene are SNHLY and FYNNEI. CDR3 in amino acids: CARILGATEAFF. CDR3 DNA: TGTGCCAGGATTCTTGGAGCCACTGAAGCTTTCTTT.

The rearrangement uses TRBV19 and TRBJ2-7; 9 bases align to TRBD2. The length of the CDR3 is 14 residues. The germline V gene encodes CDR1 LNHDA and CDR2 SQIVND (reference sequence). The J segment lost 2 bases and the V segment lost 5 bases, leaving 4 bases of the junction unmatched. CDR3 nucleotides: TGTGCCAGTAGTCCTAGCGGGGTGGCCTACGAGCAGTACTTC. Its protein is CASSPSGVAYEQYF.

DNA for the CDR3: TGCGCCAGCAGCCAGCAGACAGGGGGCACTGAAGCTTTCTTT. This translates into CASSQQTGGTEAFF. The gene calls are TRBV4-3 and TRBJ1-1, with 9 bases aligning to TRBD1. J was trimmed by 4 bases and V by 3 bases; bases with no gene match: 3. CDR1 is LGHNA and CDR2 is YSLEER in the germline V gene. This CDR3 contains 14 residues.

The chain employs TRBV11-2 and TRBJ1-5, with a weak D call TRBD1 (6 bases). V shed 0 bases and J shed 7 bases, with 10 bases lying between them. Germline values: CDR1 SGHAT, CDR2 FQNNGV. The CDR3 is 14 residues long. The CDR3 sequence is CASSLDRGGQPQHF. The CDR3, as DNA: TGTGCCAGCAGCTTAGATCGGGGGGGCCAGCCCCAGCATTTT.

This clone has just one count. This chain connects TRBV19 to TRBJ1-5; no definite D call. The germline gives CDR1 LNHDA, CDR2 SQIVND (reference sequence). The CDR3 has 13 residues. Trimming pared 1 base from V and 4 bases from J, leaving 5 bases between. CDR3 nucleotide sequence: TGTGCCAGTAGTATAGGGGAGAATCAGCCCCAGCATTTT. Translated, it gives CASSIGENQPQHF.

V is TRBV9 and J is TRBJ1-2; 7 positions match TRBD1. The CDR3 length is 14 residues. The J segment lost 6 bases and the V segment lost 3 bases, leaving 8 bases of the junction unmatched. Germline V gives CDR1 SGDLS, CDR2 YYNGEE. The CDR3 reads CASSGRQGRNGYTF. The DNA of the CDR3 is TGTGCCAGCAGCGGTCGACAGGGCCGGAATGGCTACACCTTC.

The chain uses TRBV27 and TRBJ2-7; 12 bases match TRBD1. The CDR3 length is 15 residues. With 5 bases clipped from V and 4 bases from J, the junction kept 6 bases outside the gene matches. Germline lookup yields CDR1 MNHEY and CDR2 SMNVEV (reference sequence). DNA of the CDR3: TGTGCCAGCAGTCCAACGGGACAGGGGGCTTACGAGCAGTACTTC. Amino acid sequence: CASSPTGQGAYEQYF.

CDR3 nucleotide sequence: TGTGCCAGCAGTGAAGGCGATGGTAATTCACCCCTCCACTTT. This encodes CASSEGDGNSPLHF. This chain uses TRBV2 with TRBJ1-6; no definite D call. The CDR3 has 14 residues. Trimming left V 1 base short and J 6 bases short, with 7 bases between. CDR1 SNHLY and CDR2 FYNNEI come from the germline V gene.

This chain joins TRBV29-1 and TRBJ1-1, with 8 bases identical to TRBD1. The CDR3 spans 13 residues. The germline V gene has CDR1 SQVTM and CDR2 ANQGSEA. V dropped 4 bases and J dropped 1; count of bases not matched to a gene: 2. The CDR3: CSVVQGGNTEAFF. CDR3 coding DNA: TGCAGCGTTGTACAGGGGGGGAACACTGAAGCTTTCTTT.

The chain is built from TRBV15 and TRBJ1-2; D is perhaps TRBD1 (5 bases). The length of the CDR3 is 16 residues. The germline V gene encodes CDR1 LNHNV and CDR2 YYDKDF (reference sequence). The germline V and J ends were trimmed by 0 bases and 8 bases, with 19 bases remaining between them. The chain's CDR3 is CATSREGPGRVTGYTF. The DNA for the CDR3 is TGTGCCACCAGCAGAGAGGGCCCCGGCAGGGTCACGGGCTACACCTTC. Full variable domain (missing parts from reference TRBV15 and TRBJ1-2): DAMVIQNPRYQVTQFGKPVTLSCSQTLNHNVMYWYQQKSSQAPKLLFHYYDKDFNNEADTPDNFQSRRPNTSFCFLDIRSPGLGDTAMYLCATSREGPGRVTGYTFGSGTRLTVV.

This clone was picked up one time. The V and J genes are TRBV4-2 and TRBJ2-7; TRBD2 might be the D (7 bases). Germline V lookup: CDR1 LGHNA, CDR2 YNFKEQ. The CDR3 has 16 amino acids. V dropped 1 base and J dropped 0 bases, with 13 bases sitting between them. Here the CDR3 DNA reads TGTGCCAGCAGCCAAGTTGGGGGGGGCATCTCCTACGAGCAGTACTTC. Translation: CASSQVGGGISYEQYF.

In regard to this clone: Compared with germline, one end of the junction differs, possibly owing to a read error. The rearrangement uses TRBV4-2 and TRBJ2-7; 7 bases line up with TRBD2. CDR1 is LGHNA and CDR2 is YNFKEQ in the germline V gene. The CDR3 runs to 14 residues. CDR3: CASSQDVTSGLLNF. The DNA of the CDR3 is TGTGCCAGCAGCCAAGATGTGACCTCGGGACTACTCAATTTC.

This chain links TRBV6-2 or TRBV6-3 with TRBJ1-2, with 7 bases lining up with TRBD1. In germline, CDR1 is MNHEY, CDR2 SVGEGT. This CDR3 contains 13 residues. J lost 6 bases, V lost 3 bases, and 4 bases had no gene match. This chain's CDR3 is CASSYPGGNGYTF. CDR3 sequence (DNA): TGTGCCAGCAGTTATCCAGGGGGGAATGGCTACACCTTC.

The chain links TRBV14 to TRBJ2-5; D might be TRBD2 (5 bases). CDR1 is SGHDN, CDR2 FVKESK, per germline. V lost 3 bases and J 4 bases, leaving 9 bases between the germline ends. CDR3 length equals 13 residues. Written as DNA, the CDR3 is TGTGCCAGCAGCCATCGCGGGCCAGAGACCCAGTACTTC. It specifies CASSHRGPETQYF.

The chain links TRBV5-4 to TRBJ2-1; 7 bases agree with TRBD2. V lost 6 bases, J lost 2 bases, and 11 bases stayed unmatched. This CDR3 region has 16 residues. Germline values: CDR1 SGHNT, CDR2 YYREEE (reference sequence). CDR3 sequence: CASTLASSGPYNEQFF. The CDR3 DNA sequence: TGTGCCAGCACACTAGCGTCCTCGGGACCCTACAATGAGCAGTTCTTC.

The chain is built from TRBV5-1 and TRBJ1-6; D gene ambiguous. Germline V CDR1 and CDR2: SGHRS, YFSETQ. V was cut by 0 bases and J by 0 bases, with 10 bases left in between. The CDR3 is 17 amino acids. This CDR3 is CASSLGTTSSYNSPLHF. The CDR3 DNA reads TGCGCCAGCAGCTTGGGCACCACAAGCTCCTATAATTCACCCCTCCACTTT.